The T cell receptor (beta chain) under discussion was sequenced for a study of CD8 T cell repertoires and HIV-1 epitope variants. Study as a whole: Controls included no peptide, Ebola AY9 epitope, and a CMV, EBV, flu pool. Study-level results: Most of the nine antigen-specific clonotypes appeared cross-reactive to autologous or escape variants.

This CDR3 is built from 16 residues. The ends lost 7 bases at V and 7 bases at J; junction bases unmatched: 12. The germline CDR1 and CDR2 sequences are SNHLY and FYNNEI. TCRdb's copy holds only in-frame clones and misses some; the assay was immunoSEQ multiplex PCR. This sample has approximately 4,700 clones, with around 68% found just once. To note about this clone: What it recognizes is unknown.

Material for sequencing was cultured CD8+ T cells derived from PBMCs. The chain carries TRBV2 and TRBJ2-1; TRBD2 aligns across 11 bases. This sequence was found in a male donor with HIV. This CDR3 reads CASNPLTSGEWNEQFF. CDR3 in DNA: TGTGCCAGCAATCCTCTGACTAGCGGGGAGTGGAATGAGCAGTTCTTC.